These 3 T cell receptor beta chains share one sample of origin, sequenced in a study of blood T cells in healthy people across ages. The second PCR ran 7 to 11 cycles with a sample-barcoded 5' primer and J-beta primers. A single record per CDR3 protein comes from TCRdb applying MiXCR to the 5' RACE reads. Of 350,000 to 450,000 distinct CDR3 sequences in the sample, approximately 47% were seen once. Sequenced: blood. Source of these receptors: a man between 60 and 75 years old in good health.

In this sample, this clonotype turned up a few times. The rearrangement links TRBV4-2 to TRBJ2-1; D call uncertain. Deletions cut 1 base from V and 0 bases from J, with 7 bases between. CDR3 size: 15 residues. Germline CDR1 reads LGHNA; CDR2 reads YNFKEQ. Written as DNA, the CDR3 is TGTGCCAGCAGCCAAGGAACTCACTCCTACAATGAGCAGTTCTTC. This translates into CASSQGTHSYNEQFF.

DNA for the CDR3: TGCAGTGCTAGAGGGACTAGCGGGAGGGCCATCTACGAGCAGTACTTC. Its protein product is CSARGTSGRAIYEQYF. V gene TRBV20-1 combines with J gene TRBJ2-7; 15 nucleotides line up with TRBD2. The CDR3 is 16 residues long. With V trimmed by 1 base and J by 3 bases, 4 bases remained unmatched. Germline V CDR1 and CDR2: DFQATT, SNEGSKA (reference sequence).

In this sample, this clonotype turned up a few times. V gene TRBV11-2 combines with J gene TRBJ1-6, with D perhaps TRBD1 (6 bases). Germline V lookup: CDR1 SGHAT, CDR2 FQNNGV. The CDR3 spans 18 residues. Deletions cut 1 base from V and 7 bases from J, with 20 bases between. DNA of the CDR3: TGTGCCAGCAGCTTAGTGGCCTCGGGGGCTGTGGGGAATTCACCCCTCCACTTT. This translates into CASSLVASGAVGNSPLHF.